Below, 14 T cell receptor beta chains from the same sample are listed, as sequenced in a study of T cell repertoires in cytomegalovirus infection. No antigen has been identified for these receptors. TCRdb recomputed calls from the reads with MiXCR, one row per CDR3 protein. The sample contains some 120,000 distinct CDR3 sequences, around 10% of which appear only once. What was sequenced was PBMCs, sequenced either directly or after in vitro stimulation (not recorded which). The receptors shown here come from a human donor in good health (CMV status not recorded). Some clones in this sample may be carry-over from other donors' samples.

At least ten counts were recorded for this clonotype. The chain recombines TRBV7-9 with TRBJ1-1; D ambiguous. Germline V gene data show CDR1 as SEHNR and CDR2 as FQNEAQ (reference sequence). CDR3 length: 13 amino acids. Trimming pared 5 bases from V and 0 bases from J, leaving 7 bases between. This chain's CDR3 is CASSLTMNTEAFF. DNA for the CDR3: TGTGCCAGCAGCCTGACCATGAACACTGAAGCTTTCTTT. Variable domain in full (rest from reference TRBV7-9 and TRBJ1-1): DTGVSQNPRHKITKRGQNVTFRCDPISEHNRLYWYRQTLGQGPEFLTYFQNEAQLEKSRLLSDRFSAERPKGSFSTLEIQRTEQGDSAMYLCASSLTMNTEAFFGQGTRLTVV.

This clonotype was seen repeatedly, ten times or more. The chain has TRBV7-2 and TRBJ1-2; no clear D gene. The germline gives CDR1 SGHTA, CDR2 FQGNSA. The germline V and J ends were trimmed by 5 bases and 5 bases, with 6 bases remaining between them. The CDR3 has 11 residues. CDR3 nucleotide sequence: TGTGCCAGCAGCGGCAGATATGGCTACACCTTC. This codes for CASSGRYGYTF. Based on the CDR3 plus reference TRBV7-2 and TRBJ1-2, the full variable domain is GAGVSQSPSNKVTEKGKDVELRCDPISGHTALYWYRQSLGQGLEFLIYFQGNSAPDKSGLPSDRFSAERTGGSVSTLTIQRTQQEDSAVYLCASSGRYGYTFGSGTRLTVV.

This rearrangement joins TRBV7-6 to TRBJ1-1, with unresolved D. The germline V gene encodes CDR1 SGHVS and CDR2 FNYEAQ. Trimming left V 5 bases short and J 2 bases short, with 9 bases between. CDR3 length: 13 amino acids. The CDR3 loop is CASSPGYNTEAFF. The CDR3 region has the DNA TGTGCCAGCAGCCCTGGATATAACACTGAAGCTTTCTTT.

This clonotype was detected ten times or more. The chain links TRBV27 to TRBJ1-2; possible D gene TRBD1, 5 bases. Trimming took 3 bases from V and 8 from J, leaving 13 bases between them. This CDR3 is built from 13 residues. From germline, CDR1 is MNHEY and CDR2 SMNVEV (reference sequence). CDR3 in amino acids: CASSFQGGRGYTF. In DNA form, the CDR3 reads TGTGCCAGCAGTTTCCAGGGAGGAAGAGGCTACACCTTC.

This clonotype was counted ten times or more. The CDR3 here is CASRRTGLNTEAFF. The CDR3 coding sequence is TGTGCCAGCAGAAGGACAGGGCTGAACACTGAAGCTTTCTTT. This sequence joins TRBV6-5 and TRBJ1-1; 8 bases match TRBD1. Germline V gene sequence: CDR1 MNHEY, CDR2 SVGAGI. The CDR3 consists of 14 residues. The trim removed 6 bases at V and 0 bases at J, leaving 3 bases unmatched.

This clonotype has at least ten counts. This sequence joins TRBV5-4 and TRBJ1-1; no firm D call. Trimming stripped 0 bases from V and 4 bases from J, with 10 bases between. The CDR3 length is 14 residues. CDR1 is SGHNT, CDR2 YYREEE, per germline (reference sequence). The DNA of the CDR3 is TGTGCCAGCAGCTTGGATCGGCTAGGCACTGAAGCTTTCTTT. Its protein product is CASSLDRLGTEAFF.

CDR3: CASRKGIREVGELFF. In DNA, the CDR3 is TGTGCCAGCAGGAAGGGGATCCGCGAGGTCGGGGAGCTGTTTTTT. The V gene is TRBV5-6, the J gene TRBJ2-2; a possible D gene is TRBD1 (5 bases). The CDR3 runs 15 residues. The V and J ends lost 5 bases and 7 bases respectively, with 18 bases between them. Germline values: CDR1 SGHDT, CDR2 YYEEEE.

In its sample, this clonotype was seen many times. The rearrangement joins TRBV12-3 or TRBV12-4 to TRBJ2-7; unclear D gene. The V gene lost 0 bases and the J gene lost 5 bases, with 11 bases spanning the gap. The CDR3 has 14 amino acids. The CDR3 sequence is CASSLAAGFHEQYV. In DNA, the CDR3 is TGTGCCAGCAGTTTAGCCGCAGGATTCCACGAGCAGTACGTC.

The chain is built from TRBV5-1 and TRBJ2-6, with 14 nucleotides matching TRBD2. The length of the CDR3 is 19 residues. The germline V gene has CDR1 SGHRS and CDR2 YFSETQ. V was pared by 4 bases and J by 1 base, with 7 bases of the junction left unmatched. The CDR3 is CASSLGTSGSQSGANVLTF. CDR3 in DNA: TGCGCCAGCAGCCTAGGGACTAGCGGGAGTCAGTCTGGGGCCAACGTCCTGACTTTC.

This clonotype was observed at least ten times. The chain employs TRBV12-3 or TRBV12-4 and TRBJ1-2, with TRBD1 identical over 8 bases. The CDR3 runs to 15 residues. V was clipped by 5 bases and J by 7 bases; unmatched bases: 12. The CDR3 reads CASSLLTGVRGGYTF. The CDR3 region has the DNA TGTGCCAGCAGTCTACTGACAGGGGTTCGAGGTGGCTACACCTTC.

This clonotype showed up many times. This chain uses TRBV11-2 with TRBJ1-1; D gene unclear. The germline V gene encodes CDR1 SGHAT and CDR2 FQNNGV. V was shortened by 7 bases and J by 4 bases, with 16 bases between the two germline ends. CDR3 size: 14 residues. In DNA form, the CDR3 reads TGTGCCAGCACCCCCCGGTGGGTTGGCACTGAAGCTTTCTTT. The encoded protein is CASTPRWVGTEAFF.

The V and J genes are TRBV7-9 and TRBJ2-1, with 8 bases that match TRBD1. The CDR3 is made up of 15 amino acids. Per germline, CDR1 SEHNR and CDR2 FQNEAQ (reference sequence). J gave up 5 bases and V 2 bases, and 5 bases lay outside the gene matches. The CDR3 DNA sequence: TGTGCCAGCAGCTTAAGAGGACAGGGCGACAATGAGCAGTTCTTC. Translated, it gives CASSLRGQGDNEQFF. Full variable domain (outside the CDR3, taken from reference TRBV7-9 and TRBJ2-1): DTGVSQNPRHKITKRGQNVTFRCDPISEHNRLYWYRQTLGQGPEFLTYFQNEAQLEKSRLLSDRFSAERPKGSFSTLEIQRTEQGDSAMYLCASSLRGQGDNEQFFGPGTRLTVL.

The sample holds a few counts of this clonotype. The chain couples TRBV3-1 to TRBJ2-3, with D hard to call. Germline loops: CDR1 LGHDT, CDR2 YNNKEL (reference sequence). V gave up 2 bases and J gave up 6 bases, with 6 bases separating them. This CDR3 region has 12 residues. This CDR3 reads CASSQRSDTQYF. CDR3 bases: TGTGCCAGCAGCCAACGGTCTGATACGCAGTATTTT.

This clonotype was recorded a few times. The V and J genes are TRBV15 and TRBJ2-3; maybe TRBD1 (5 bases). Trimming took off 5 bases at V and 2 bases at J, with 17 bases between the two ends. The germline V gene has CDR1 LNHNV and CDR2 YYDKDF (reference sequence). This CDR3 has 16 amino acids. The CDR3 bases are TGTGCCACCAGCGTTTCAGGGCCCTCATACACAGATACGCAGTATTTT. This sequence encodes CATSVSGPSYTDTQYF.